Listed below are T cell receptor beta chains from one sample, sequenced in a study of molecular identifiers for immune sequencing clone quantification. TCRdb fed the PCR reads into MiXCR, producing one record per CDR3 protein. The sample yields just under 650,000 distinct CDR3 sequences, just under 20% seen once. Sequences were obtained from naive CD8+ T cells from blood, with Jurkat cell RNA spiked in. The receptors were gathered from a human donor in good health. Some libraries in this study had Jurkat cell RNA spiked in. CDR3s include the opening cysteine and the closing phenylalanine or tryptophan. Fields, in order: CDR3 length, clone size, V gene, D gene, J gene, CDR3 DNA, CDR3 protein. A D gene is named only where the DNA matches it firmly. The size entry is marked missing in some rows and otherwise reads once, few, many or a size class.

15	-	TRBV6-2/TRBV6-3	-	TRBJ2-1	TGTGCCAGCATCCCCTCTTCGCAAACCTACAATGAGCAGTTCTTC	CASIPSSQTYNEQFF
13	many	TRBV12-3/TRBV12-4	-	TRBJ1-1	TGTGCCAGCACCTCTAAAAGGGACACTGAAGCTTTCTTT	CASTSKRDTEAFF
12	many	TRBV11-2	TRBD1	TRBJ1-1	TGTGCCAGCAGTTATATACAGGGGTGGGCTTTCTTT	CASSYIQGWAFF
13	-	TRBV20-1	-	TRBJ2-7	TGCAGTGCTAGATCGGGACGGACCTACGAGCAGTACTTC	CSARSGRTYEQYF
15	many	TRBV4-1	-	TRBJ2-5	TGCGCCAGCAGCCAAGTCGACTACCCGCAAGAGACCCAGTACTTC	CASSQVDYPQETQYF
15	-	TRBV19	-	TRBJ1-1	TGTGCCAGTAGTATCGGACCGGGGGGGAACACTGAAGCTTTCTTT	CASSIGPGGNTEAFF
17	many	TRBV7-9	TRBD2	TRBJ2-7	TGTGCCAGCAGCTCACCGGGACTAGCGCGTAGCTCCTACGAGCAGTACTTC	CASSSPGLARSSYEQYF
15	-	TRBV2	-	TRBJ1-4	TGTGCCAGCAGTGAATATCGGGGCCGGAGTGAAAAACTGTTTTTT	CASSEYRGRSEKLFF
13	-	TRBV12-3/TRBV12-4	-	TRBJ1-5	TGTGCCGAACAGTCGGTTGGCAATCAGCCCCGGCATTTT	CAEQSVGNQPRHF
13	many	TRBV12-3/TRBV12-4	-	TRBJ2-3	TGTGCCACCACGACAGCCGGTTTAGATACGCAGTATTTT	CATTTAGLDTQYF
15	many	TRBV5-6	TRBD2	TRBJ2-3	TGTGCCAGCAGACGACTAGCGGGGGTGGCAGATACGCAGTATTTT	CASRRLAGVADTQYF
14	many	TRBV10-2	TRBD1	TRBJ2-7	TGCGCCACCTGGTCGGACAGGGGAGTCCACGAGCAGTACTTC	CATWSDRGVHEQYF
14	many	TRBV6-5	TRBD1	TRBJ2-7	TGTGCCAGCAGTTACGGGACAGGATACTACGAGCAGTACTTC	CASSYGTGYYEQYF
16	many	TRBV11-2	-	TRBJ1-1	TGTGCCAGCAGCTCCTTTGGGGGGCGCTTAAACACTGAAGCTTTCTTT	CASSSFGGRLNTEAFF
14	many	TRBV14	-	TRBJ1-1	TGTGCCAGCAGCCGCGGACTAATGAACACTGAAGCTTTCTTT	CASSRGLMNTEAFF
13	many	TRBV7-9	-	TRBJ1-1	TGTGCCAGCAGCCAGGCAGGGGTTATTGAAGCTTTCTTT	CASSQAGVIEAFF
15	-	TRBV19	TRBD1	TRBJ2-1	TGTGCCAGTAGAAGTCCCCGGGACAGGTACAATGAGCAGTTCTTC	CASRSPRDRYNEQFF
16	many	TRBV4-1	-	TRBJ2-1	TGCGCCAGCAGCCAAGACAAGGGTTCCTCCTACAATGAGCAGTTCTTC	CASSQDKGSSYNEQFF
13	-	TRBV25-1	TRBD1	TRBJ2-1	TGTGCCAGCAGTGGAGCTACAGGGGTTGAGCAGTTCTTC	CASSGATGVEQFF
16	few	TRBV6-6	TRBD2	TRBJ2-5	TGTGCCAGCAGTAACCTTAGCGGGGGCCCCGACAGGACCCAGTACTTC	CASSNLSGGPDRTQYF
13	few	TRBV5-1	TRBD1	TRBJ2-7	TGCGCCAGCAGCTTCGGGGACAGCTACGAGCAGTACTTC	CASSFGDSYEQYF
15	few	TRBV12-3/TRBV12-4	TRBD1	TRBJ2-7	TGTGCCAGCAGTTTAATGAGAGGGGGCGGGTACGAGCAGTACTTC	CASSLMRGGGYEQYF
13	-	TRBV30	TRBD1	TRBJ1-1	TGTGCCGTCCCGGGACAGCAGAACACTGAAGCTTTCTTT	CAVPGQQNTEAFF
14	-	TRBV6-2/TRBV6-3	-	TRBJ1-2	TGTGCCAGCAGTTACAATGGAGCTAACTATGGCTACACCTTC	CASSYNGANYGYTF
12	many	TRBV6-5	-	TRBJ1-2	TGTGCCAGCAGTTGGGGGGGATTGGATTTTCTCTTC	CASSWGGLDFLF
15	few	TRBV27	TRBD2	TRBJ2-3	TGTGCCAGCAGTTGGACTAGCGGGAGATCAGATACGCAGTATTTT	CASSWTSGRSDTQYF